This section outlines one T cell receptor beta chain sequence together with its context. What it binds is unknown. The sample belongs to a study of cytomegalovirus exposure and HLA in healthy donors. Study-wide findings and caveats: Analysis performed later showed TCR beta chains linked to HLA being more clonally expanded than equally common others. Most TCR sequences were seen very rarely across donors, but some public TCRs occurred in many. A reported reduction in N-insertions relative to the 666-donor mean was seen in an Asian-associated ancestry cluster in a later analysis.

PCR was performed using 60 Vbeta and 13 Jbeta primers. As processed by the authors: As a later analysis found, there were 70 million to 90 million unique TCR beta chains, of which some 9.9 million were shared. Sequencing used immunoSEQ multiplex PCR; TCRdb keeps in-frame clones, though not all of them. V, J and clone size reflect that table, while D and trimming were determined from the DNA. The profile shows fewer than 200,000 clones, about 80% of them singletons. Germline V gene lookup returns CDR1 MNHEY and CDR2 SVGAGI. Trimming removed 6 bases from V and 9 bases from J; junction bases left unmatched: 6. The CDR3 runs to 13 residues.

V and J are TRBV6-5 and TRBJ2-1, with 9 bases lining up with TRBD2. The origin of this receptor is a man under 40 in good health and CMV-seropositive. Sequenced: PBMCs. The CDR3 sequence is CASRPSSGAEQFF. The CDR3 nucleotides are TGTGCCAGCAGACCCTCTAGCGGGGCTGAGCAGTTCTTC.